Presented here are 22 T cell receptor beta chains from one specimen sequenced in a study of T cell repertoires in cytomegalovirus infection. TCRdb recomputed calls from the reads with MiXCR, one row per CDR3 protein. This table has around 230,000 distinct CDR3 sequences, about 40% appearing once. These receptors' targets are unknown. The sequencing used CD8+ T cells from cultured PBMCs, collected from culture after CMV antigen stimulation. These receptors all come from a human donor in good health (CMV status not recorded). Some clones in this sample may be carry-over from other donors' samples.

This clonotype was seen a handful of times. The chain has TRBV10-3 and TRBJ1-5, with TRBD1 matching 10 bases. The CDR3 spans 22 residues. With 0 bases clipped from V and 0 bases from J, the junction kept 17 bases outside the gene matches. Germline V lookup: CDR1 ENHRY, CDR2 SYGVKD. CDR3 amino acids: CAISESFPFRDRGPYSNQPQHF. The CDR3 nucleotides read TGTGCCATCAGTGAGTCCTTCCCTTTCCGGGACAGGGGCCCTTATAGCAATCAGCCCCAGCATTTT.

There are many counts of this clonotype. The chain uses TRBV7-2 and TRBJ2-3; D remains unclear. Trimming cost V 1 base and J 2 bases, with 10 bases left between them. The CDR3 has 15 residues. Germline CDR1 SGHTA, CDR2 FQGNSA. DNA for the CDR3: TGTGCCAGCAGCTTAGTATGGGGTCTCACAGATACGCAGTATTTT. It specifies CASSLVWGLTDTQYF.

This chain uses TRBV28 with TRBJ2-5, with D possibly TRBD2 on 6 matching bases. Trimming removed 2 bases from V and 5 bases from J, with 18 bases in between. CDR1 MDHEN and CDR2 SYDVKM come from the germline V gene. The CDR3 is 16 residues long. CDR3 coding DNA: TGTGCCAGCAGTTTAGCGGCGGGGTGGGGCGGTGAGACCCAGTACTTC. It specifies CASSLAAGWGGETQYF.

The chain recombines TRBV28 with TRBJ2-7; tentatively, D is TRBD1 or TRBD2 (5 bases each). With 6 bases removed from V and 2 bases from J, the gap between germline ends came to 14 bases. The CDR3 covers 14 residues. The germline gives CDR1 MDHEN, CDR2 SYDVKM. The CDR3 nucleotides read TGTGCCAGCAGGTCCGAGAGGGGTCCCTACGAGCAGTACTTC. Amino acids: CASRSERGPYEQYF. The whole variable domain, filled in from reference TRBV28 and TRBJ2-7, reads DVKVTQSSRYLVKRTGEKVFLECVQDMDHENMFWYRQDPGLGLRLIYFSYDVKMKEKGDIPEGYSVSREKKERFSLILESASTNQTSMYLCASRSERGPYEQYFGPGTRLTVT.

The chain links TRBV29-1 to TRBJ2-1, with TRBD2 matching 14 bases. CDR3 length equals 15 residues. Losses at the gene ends were 4 bases for V and 3 bases for J; bases not matched to a gene: 2. Per germline, CDR1 SQVTM and CDR2 ANQGSEA. The CDR3 DNA reads TGCAGCGTTGGAGGACTAGCGGGGGGCTACAATGAGCAGTTCTTC. Amino acids: CSVGGLAGGYNEQFF.

The chain employs TRBV28 and TRBJ2-1, with TRBD2 identical over 7 bases. CDR3 length: 15 amino acids. The ends lost 4 bases at V and 8 bases at J; junction bases unmatched: 11. Germline CDR1 is MDHEN and CDR2 is SYDVKM. The chain's CDR3 is CASSSPGGGRHEQFF. The CDR3, as DNA: TGTGCCAGCAGTTCCCCTGGGGGAGGGCGCCATGAGCAGTTCTTC. Based on the CDR3 plus reference TRBV28 and TRBJ2-1, the full variable domain is DVKVTQSSRYLVKRTGEKVFLECVQDMDHENMFWYRQDPGLGLRLIYFSYDVKMKEKGDIPEGYSVSREKKERFSLILESASTNQTSMYLCASSSPGGGRHEQFFGPGTRLTVL.

This clonotype has only a few counts. The chain is built from TRBV10-3 and TRBJ1-1; D gene uncertain. The CDR3 extends over 15 amino acids. Trimming shortened V by 7 bases and J by 2 bases, and 17 bases separated the two germline ends. Germline assignment: CDR1 ENHRY and CDR2 SYGVKD. CDR3 bases: TGTGCCATCAAACATAGTACTTCGAAAAACACTGAAGCTTTCTTT. This sequence encodes CAIKHSTSKNTEAFF.

The chain links TRBV19 to TRBJ1-5; D is perhaps TRBD1 (5 bases). CDR3 length equals 15 residues. Per germline, CDR1 LNHDA and CDR2 SQIVND (reference sequence). Trimming pared 6 bases from V and 0 bases from J, leaving 12 bases between. CDR3 sequence: CASRAGTYSNQPQHF. CDR3 nucleotide sequence: TGTGCCAGTAGAGCGGGGACTTATAGCAATCAGCCCCAGCATTTT.

Worth noting for this clonotype: Because the CDR3 is missing its conserved closing phenylalanine or tryptophan, this is likely a read error. This chain connects TRBV7-2 to TRBJ1-5, with unresolved D. Germline CDR1 SGHTA, CDR2 FQGNSA. This CDR3 has 18 residues. The CDR3 here is CASSLDINNGQTNQPQHL. CDR3 bases: TGTGCAAGCAGCTTAGATATTAATAACGGGCAGACTAATCAGCCCCAGCATTTG.

This clonotype appeared a few times. The chain combines TRBV27 with TRBJ1-4; D is possibly TRBD1 (6 bases). The germline V and J ends were trimmed by 0 bases and 2 bases, with 13 bases remaining between them. The germline V gene has CDR1 MNHEY and CDR2 SMNVEV (reference sequence). The CDR3 runs 17 residues. The CDR3 DNA reads as TGTGCCAGCAGTTTATCGGTCCCGGGGGGCACTAATGAAAAACTGTTTTTT. Residues: CASSLSVPGGTNEKLFF.

The table lists this clonotype with a few counts. The chain couples TRBV7-9 to TRBJ2-7, with 9 bases aligning to TRBD1. In germline, CDR1 is SEHNR, CDR2 FQNEAQ (reference sequence). The CDR3 is 15 amino acids. J gave up 5 bases and V 5 bases, and 10 bases lay outside the gene matches. This chain's CDR3 is CASSRPGTGTHEQYF. The CDR3 DNA follows: TGTGCCAGCAGCCGTCCCGGGACAGGGACCCACGAGCAGTACTTC.

The chain has TRBV7-6 and TRBJ1-2; tentatively, D is TRBD1 (6 bases). This CDR3 contains 13 residues. V lost 5 bases and J 9 bases, leaving 16 bases between the germline ends. Germline V gives CDR1 SGHVS, CDR2 FNYEAQ. CDR3 region: CASSLVPRDSYTF. CDR3 coding DNA: TGTGCCAGCAGCCTGGTCCCAAGGGACAGCTACACCTTC. The variable domain in full, completed from reference TRBV7-6 and TRBJ1-2, reads GAGVSQSPRYKVTKRGQDVALRCDPISGHVSLYWYRQALGQGPEFLTYFNYEAQQDKSGLPNDRFSAERPEGSISTLTIQRTEQRDSAMYRCASSLVPRDSYTFGSGTRLTVV.

The sample holds a few counts of this clonotype. The rearrangement uses TRBV15 and TRBJ1-1; no firm D call. The germline gives CDR1 LNHNV, CDR2 YYDKDF (reference sequence). V was cut by 0 bases and J by 0 bases, with 8 bases left in between. CDR3 size: 15 residues. The CDR3 is CATSRDRSMNTEAFF. DNA of the CDR3: TGTGCCACCAGCAGAGATCGCAGTATGAACACTGAAGCTTTCTTT.

In the case of this clonotype: One base away lies a much larger clone, so this may be a sequencing read error. J is TRBJ2-2 and V is TRBV7-2; D gene unclear. The CDR3 spans 13 residues. Germline V gives CDR1 SGHTA, CDR2 FQGNSA. DNA for the CDR3: TGTGCCAGCAGCTTTACGAAAACCGGGGAGCTGTTTTTT. Its translation is CASSFTKTGELFF.

The sample holds a few counts of this clonotype. This chain uses TRBV7-3 with TRBJ2-5; 15 bases map to TRBD2. J lost 2 bases, V lost 2 bases, and 9 bases had no gene match. CDR3 length: 19 residues. Germline V CDR1 and CDR2: SGHTA, FQGTGA. CDR3: CASSLGLAGGPRIQETQYF. CDR3 bases: TGTGCCAGCAGCTTAGGACTAGCGGGAGGGCCCCGTATACAAGAGACCCAGTACTTC.

This clonotype has only a few counts. The rearrangement uses TRBV7-2 and TRBJ2-7; tentatively, D is TRBD1 or TRBD2 (5 bases each). V was cut by 5 bases and J by 3 bases, with 17 bases left in between. The CDR3 is 15 amino acids. The V gene's germline CDR1 is SGHTA and CDR2 FQGNSA. CDR3 protein: CASSIAKGRYYEQYF. CDR3 bases: TGTGCCAGCAGCATCGCGAAGGGACGGTACTACGAGCAGTACTTC.

This clonotype turned up a few times. The chain joins TRBV27 to TRBJ2-7; 11 bases are shared with TRBD1. Losses at the gene ends were 5 bases for V and 3 bases for J; bases not matched to a gene: 3. The CDR3 is made up of 14 amino acids. Germline V gene sequence: CDR1 MNHEY, CDR2 SMNVEV (reference sequence). The CDR3 is CASSRGQGDYEQYF. CDR3 nucleotides: TGTGCCAGCAGTAGGGGACAGGGGGACTACGAGCAGTACTTC.

This clonotype was observed a handful of times. J is TRBJ2-2 and V is TRBV12-3 or TRBV12-4; TRBD2 matches 8 bases. This CDR3 region has 15 residues. V lost 5 bases and J lost 3; bases outside the gene matches: 5. The CDR3 spells CASSPAGAYTGELFF. The CDR3 DNA reads TGTGCCAGCAGTCCAGCGGGGGCCTACACCGGGGAGCTGTTTTTT.

This clonotype was seen only a few times. The gene calls are TRBV11-2 and TRBJ2-7; D unclear. V lost 1 base and J lost 1, with 8 bases in between. The CDR3 is made up of 14 amino acids. The V gene's germline CDR1 is SGHAT and CDR2 FQNNGV. CDR3 in amino acids: CASSLVMVSYEQYF. CDR3 nucleotides: TGTGCCAGCAGCTTAGTTATGGTTTCCTACGAGCAGTACTTC.

J is TRBJ2-3 and V is TRBV15; D uncertain. V was cut by 7 bases and J by 0 bases, with 8 bases left in between. The germline gives CDR1 LNHNV, CDR2 YYDKDF (reference sequence). This CDR3 is 13 amino acids long. The CDR3 here is CATMAASTDTQYF. CDR3 DNA: TGTGCCACCATGGCCGCTAGCACAGATACGCAGTATTTT.

The chain carries TRBV2 and TRBJ2-6; D unclear. The CDR3 runs to 16 residues. V was shortened by 2 bases and J by 2 bases, with 10 bases between the two germline ends. Germline V gives CDR1 SNHLY, CDR2 FYNNEI. The CDR3 spells CASSELGQAGANVLTF. The CDR3 DNA reads as TGTGCCAGCAGTGAACTCGGCCAGGCTGGGGCCAACGTCCTGACTTTC. Full variable domain (outside the CDR3, taken from reference TRBV2 and TRBJ2-6): EPEVTQTPSHQVTQMGQEVILRCVPISNHLYFYWYRQILGQKVEFLVSFYNNEISEKSEIFDDQFSVERPDGSNFTLKIRSTKLEDSAMYFCASSELGQAGANVLTFGAGSRLTVL.

The rearrangement uses TRBV13 and TRBJ2-6, with 8 bases identical to TRBD1. The CDR3 has 20 amino acids. Germline V lookup: CDR1 PRHDT, CDR2 FYEKMQ (reference sequence). The V gene end was trimmed by 5 bases and the J gene end by 1 base; junction bases not matched to a gene: 16. The DNA for the CDR3 is TGTGCCAGCAGCATTGGGGACAGGCGATATGCTACTTCTGGGGCCAACGTCCTGACTTTC. Translated, it gives CASSIGDRRYATSGANVLTF.